The entry below gives a single T cell receptor beta chain sequence along with its context. These data originate in a study of blood T cell repertoires in COVID-19. Study information: Sites across the United States, Italy and Spain contributed samples from acute and convalescent COVID-19. Sources were T cells, B-cell-depleted T cells, or PBMCs; the material itself was cDNA or gDNA.

Original processing notes: Nucleated cell counts were estimated from reference gene primer amplification. This table comes from immunoSEQ multiplex PCR, and its TCRdb copy is limited to in-frame clones, with some not included. V, J and clone size were drawn from that table, and D and trimming were deduced from the DNA. The sample records more than 35,000 clones, roughly nine tenths being singletons. The TCR sequence derives from a human donor in a cohort sampled during active COVID-19. The sequenced sample consisted of peripheral blood.

CDR3 protein: CASSPMGQVFGNEQFF. CDR3 nucleotides: TGTGCCAGCAGCCCGATGGGGCAGGTTTTTGGCAATGAGCAGTTCTTC. The rearrangement links TRBV5-6 to TRBJ2-1, with D possibly being TRBD1 (5 bases). The germline CDR1 and CDR2 sequences are SGHDT and YYEEEE. Between the trimmed V and J ends, which lost 4 bases and 6 bases, there was a span of 20 bases. The CDR3 totals 16 residues.